Presented here are 7 T cell receptor beta chains from one specimen sequenced in a study of blood T cell repertoires in COVID-19. Repertoires were generated with immunoSEQ multiplex PCR, while TCRdb's copy carries only in-frame clones and drops some. The profile shows approximately 230,000 clones, 75% to 95% of them singletons. Sequenced sample: PBMCs or T cells enriched from blood (not recorded which). These TCRs come from a woman between 18 and 30 years old who had recovered from COVID-19.

V is TRBV28 and J is TRBJ2-5; D is possibly TRBD2 (6 bases). The V and J ends lost 7 bases and 5 bases respectively, with 11 bases between them. The CDR3 covers 12 residues. In germline, CDR1 is MDHEN, CDR2 SYDVKM. CDR3 in DNA: TGTGCCAGCACCGGGGGATTGGAGACCCAGTACTTC. Protein sequence: CASTGGLETQYF.

This chain uses TRBV14 with TRBJ2-1; tentatively, D is TRBD1 (6 bases). The CDR3 contains 14 residues. The V gene's germline CDR1 is SGHDN and CDR2 FVKESK. Trimming took 1 base from V and 3 from J, leaving 7 bases between them. The CDR3 DNA is TGTGCCAGCAGCCAAGTGGACAGCTACAATGAGCAGTTCTTC. It yields the protein CASSQVDSYNEQFF.

The chain links TRBV20-1 to TRBJ1-1; D is possibly TRBD1 (5 bases). Trimming left V 7 bases short and J 6 bases short, with 12 bases between. The CDR3 contains 11 residues. Germline CDR1 and CDR2: DFQATT and SNEGSKA (reference sequence). The chain's CDR3 is CSGRGVSEAFF. The CDR3 region has the DNA TGCAGTGGCCGGGGGGTCTCTGAAGCTTTCTTT.

The chain has TRBV27 and TRBJ2-5; D ambiguous. Deletions cut 5 bases from V and 6 bases from J, with 10 bases between. CDR1 and CDR2 (germline): MNHEY, SMNVEV (reference sequence). This CDR3 is 12 amino acids long. This chain's CDR3 is CASSPTKKTQYF. DNA of the CDR3: TGTGCCAGCAGTCCTACCAAGAAGACCCAGTACTTC.

The V gene is TRBV7-9, the J gene TRBJ1-5, with D perhaps TRBD1 (6 bases). Germline V gives CDR1 SEHNR, CDR2 FQNEAQ (reference sequence). V was shortened by 5 bases and J by 1 base, with 15 bases between the two germline ends. This CDR3 has 16 residues. The DNA of the CDR3 is TGTGCCAGCAGCCCAACCAGGGGCCAGAGCAATCAGCCCCAGCATTTT. This encodes CASSPTRGQSNQPQHF.

This clone was counted a single time. This chain connects TRBV7-9 to TRBJ2-7; 7 nucleotides line up with TRBD1. V shed 1 base and J 5 bases; nucleotides not matched to a gene: 5. The CDR3 totals 14 residues. Looked up from germline, CDR1 is SEHNR and CDR2 is FQNEAQ (reference sequence). The CDR3 coding sequence is TGTGCCAGCAGCTTAGAGGGGGCTATGGACGAGCAGTACTTC. This sequence encodes CASSLEGAMDEQYF. Combining the CDR3 with reference TRBV7-9 and TRBJ2-7 gives the whole variable domain DTGVSQNPRHKITKRGQNVTFRCDPISEHNRLYWYRQTLGQGPEFLTYFQNEAQLEKSRLLSDRFSAERPKGSFSTLEIQRTEQGDSAMYLCASSLEGAMDEQYFGPGTRLTVT.

The chain recombines TRBV5-1 with TRBJ1-4; 7 positions match TRBD1. The CDR3 runs 16 residues. CDR1 and CDR2 (germline): SGHRS, YFSETQ. V dropped 0 bases and J dropped 4; count of bases not matched to a gene: 6. CDR3 in DNA: TGCGCCAGCAGCTTGGGGGGGACAGCGCTTAATGAAAAACTGTTTTTT. It specifies CASSLGGTALNEKLFF.